One T cell receptor beta chain is described in this entry. Its cognate antigen is unknown. This record belongs to a study of blood T cells in healthy people across ages. The study, taken as a whole, reports: TCR beta diversity correlated strongly with naive T cell percentage.

Primers used in a second PCR of roughly 6 to 12 cycles were a sample-barcoded 5' primer and a J-beta primer mix. Paired-end reads containing CDR3 totaled no fewer than 2.5 million for each sample. Each CDR3 protein gets one entry after TCRdb re-called the 5' RACE reads with MiXCR. The sample holds about 690,000 distinct CDR3 sequences, 40% to 45% seen once. The CDR3 is 19 amino acids. Germline V gene lookup returns CDR1 SGHRS and CDR2 YFSETQ. The V end was cut by 0 bases, the J end by 2 bases, with 23 bases between. There were healthy Caucasian individuals from Russia, aged roughly 6 to 100, serving as donors.

The sample was blood. This receptor was obtained from a man older than 75 in good health. The rearrangement joins TRBV5-1 to TRBJ2-5; D gene ambiguous. The CDR3 protein is CASSLVAGSLGQVQETQYF. CDR3 DNA sequence: TGCGCCAGCAGCTTGGTCGCAGGATCTTTGGGCCAGGTACAAGAGACCCAGTACTTC.